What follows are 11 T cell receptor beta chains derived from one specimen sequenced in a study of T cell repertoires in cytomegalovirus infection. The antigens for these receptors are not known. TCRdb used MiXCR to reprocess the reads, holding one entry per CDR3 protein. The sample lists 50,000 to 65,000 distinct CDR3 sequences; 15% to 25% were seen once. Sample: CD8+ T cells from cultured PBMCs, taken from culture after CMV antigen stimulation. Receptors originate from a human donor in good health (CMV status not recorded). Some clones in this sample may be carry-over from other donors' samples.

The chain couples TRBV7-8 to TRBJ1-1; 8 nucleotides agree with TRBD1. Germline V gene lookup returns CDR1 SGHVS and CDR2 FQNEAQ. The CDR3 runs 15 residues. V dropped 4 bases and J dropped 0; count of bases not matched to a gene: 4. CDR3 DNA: TGTGCCAGCAGCTCGCAGACAGGGGTGAACACTGAAGCTTTCTTT. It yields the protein CASSSQTGVNTEAFF.

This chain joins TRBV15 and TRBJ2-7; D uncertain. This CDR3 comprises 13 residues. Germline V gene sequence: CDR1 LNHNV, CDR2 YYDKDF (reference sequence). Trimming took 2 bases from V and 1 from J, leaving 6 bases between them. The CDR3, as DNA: TGTGCCACCAGCAGATCGACATCCTACGAGCAGTACTTC. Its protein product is CATSRSTSYEQYF.

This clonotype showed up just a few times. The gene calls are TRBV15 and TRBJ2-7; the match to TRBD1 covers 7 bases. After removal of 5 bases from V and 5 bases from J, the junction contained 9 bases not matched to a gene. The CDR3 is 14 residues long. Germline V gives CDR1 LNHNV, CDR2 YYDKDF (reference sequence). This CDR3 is CATSPRQGRNEQYF. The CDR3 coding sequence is TGTGCCACCAGCCCCCGACAGGGAAGGAACGAGCAGTACTTC.

CDR3 sequence: CASSPGHQQGSRVQQYF. The CDR3 bases are TGTGCCAGCAGCCCCGGCCACCAACAGGGAAGCCGGGTCCAGCAGTACTTC. The rearrangement uses TRBV7-6 and TRBJ2-7; possibly TRBD1 for D (6 bases). Germline V CDR1 and CDR2: SGHVS, FNYEAQ. This CDR3 spans 17 amino acids. Trimming shortened V by 5 bases and J by 8 bases, and 28 bases separated the two germline ends.

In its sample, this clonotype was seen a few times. The CDR3 protein is CASSQDLRPEAFF. CDR3 sequence (DNA): TGTGCCAGCAGCCAAGATCTTAGACCGGAAGCTTTCTTT. This chain connects TRBV4-2 to TRBJ1-1; no reliable D call. The germline gives CDR1 LGHNA, CDR2 YNFKEQ. V was shortened by 0 bases and J by 8 bases, with 10 bases between the two germline ends. This CDR3 is built from 13 residues.

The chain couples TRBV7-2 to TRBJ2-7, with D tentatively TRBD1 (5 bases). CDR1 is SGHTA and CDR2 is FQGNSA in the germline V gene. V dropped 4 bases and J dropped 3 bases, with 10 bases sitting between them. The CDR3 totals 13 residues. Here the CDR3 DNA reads TGTGCCAGCAGCTCGGACAAACTCTACGAGCAGTACTTC. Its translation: CASSSDKLYEQYF.

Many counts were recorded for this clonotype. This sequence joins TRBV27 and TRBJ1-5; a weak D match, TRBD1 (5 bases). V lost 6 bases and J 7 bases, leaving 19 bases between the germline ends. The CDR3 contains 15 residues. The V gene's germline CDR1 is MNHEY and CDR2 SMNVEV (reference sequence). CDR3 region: CASSPRLGENQPQHF. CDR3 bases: TGTGCCAGCAGCCCCAGACTGGGGGAAAACCAGCCCCAGCATTTT.

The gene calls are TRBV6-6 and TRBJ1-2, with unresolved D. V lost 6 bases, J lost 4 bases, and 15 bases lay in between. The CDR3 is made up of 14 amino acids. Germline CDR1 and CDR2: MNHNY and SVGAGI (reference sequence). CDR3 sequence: CASSAFGPTYGYTF. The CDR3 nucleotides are TGTGCCAGCAGCGCCTTTGGACCCACCTATGGCTACACCTTC.

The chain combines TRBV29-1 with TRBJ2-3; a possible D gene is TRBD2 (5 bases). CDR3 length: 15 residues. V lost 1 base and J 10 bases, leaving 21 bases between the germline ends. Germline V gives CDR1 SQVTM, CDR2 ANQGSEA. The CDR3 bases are TGCAGCGTTGAAGCCCTAGCCGGAACCTCCTCTCCGCAGTATTTT. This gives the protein CSVEALAGTSSPQYF.

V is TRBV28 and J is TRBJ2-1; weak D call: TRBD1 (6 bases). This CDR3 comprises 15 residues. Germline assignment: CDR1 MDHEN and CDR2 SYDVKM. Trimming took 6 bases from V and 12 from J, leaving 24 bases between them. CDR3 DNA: TGTGCCAGCAGGACAAGAACCTGGGGGCTTACCGGGCAGTTCTTC. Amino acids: CASRTRTWGLTGQFF.

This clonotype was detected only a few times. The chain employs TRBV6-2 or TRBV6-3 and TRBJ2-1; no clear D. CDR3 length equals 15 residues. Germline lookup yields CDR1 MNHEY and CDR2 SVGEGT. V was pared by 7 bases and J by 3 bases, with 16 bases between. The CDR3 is CASNPSLGNYNEQFF. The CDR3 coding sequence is TGTGCCAGCAACCCGAGCCTGGGGAACTACAATGAGCAGTTCTTC.